Following are 21 T cell receptor beta chains from one sample sequenced in a study of cytomegalovirus exposure and HLA in healthy donors. The PCR made use of 60 Vbeta and 13 Jbeta primers. Using immunoSEQ multiplex PCR, the repertoire was profiled, and TCRdb retains in-frame clones only, with some absent. The ten top clones account for roughly 4%, within a sample of roughly 60,000 clones. Material: PBMCs. The receptors were gathered from a male donor in good health and CMV-seronegative.

The chain carries TRBV2 and TRBJ2-1, with a weak D call TRBD1 (5 bases). Trimming removed 1 base at V and 15 bases at J, with 16 bases between. This CDR3 comprises 13 residues. Germline V gene sequence: CDR1 SNHLY, CDR2 FYNNEI. CDR3 sequence (DNA): TGTGCCAGCAGTGAAGGTACGGCAGGGCAGGTGTTCTTC. This translates into CASSEGTAGQVFF.

This chain joins TRBV5-6 and TRBJ1-1; TRBD1 matches at 7 bases. V dropped 4 bases and J dropped 8; count of bases not matched to a gene: 8. The germline gives CDR1 SGHDT, CDR2 YYEEEE. This CDR3 has 13 residues. CDR3 nucleotide sequence: TGTGCCAGCAGCCGCCGGAGACAGGGCGAAGCTTTCTTT. This translates into CASSRRRQGEAFF.

The J gene is TRBJ2-3, the V gene TRBV5-5; 7 bases line up with TRBD2. V shed 4 bases and J 0 bases; nucleotides not matched to a gene: 8. The CDR3 spans 16 residues. The germline CDR1 and CDR2 sequences are SGHKS and YYEKEE (reference sequence). CDR3 residues: CASSRTSPFSTDTQYF. CDR3 DNA sequence: TGTGCCAGCAGCCGGACTAGTCCCTTTAGCACAGATACGCAGTATTTT.

The chain combines TRBV18 with TRBJ1-6, with a tentative D call TRBD1 (5 bases). V was trimmed by 3 bases and J by 0 bases, leaving 6 bases between them. The CDR3 contains 15 residues. Germline V lookup: CDR1 KGHSH, CDR2 LQKENI. This CDR3 is CASSPDSSYNSPLHF. CDR3 in DNA: TGTGCCAGCTCACCCGACAGCTCCTATAATTCACCCCTCCACTTT.

This chain connects TRBV6-1 to TRBJ2-1; 8 nucleotides agree with TRBD1. The CDR3 runs 16 residues. Germline V CDR1 and CDR2: MNHNS, SASEGT. V lost 2 bases to trimming and J lost 2 bases; unmatched junction nucleotides: 5. The DNA of the CDR3 is TGTGCCAGCAGTGAATATGGACAGGGACCCTACAATGAGCAGTTCTTC. This translates into CASSEYGQGPYNEQFF.

The chain has TRBV5-1 and TRBJ1-5; no clear D gene. This CDR3 has 13 residues. V lost 0 bases, J lost 5 bases, and 6 bases lay in between. Germline loops: CDR1 SGHRS, CDR2 YFSETQ. CDR3 nucleotides: TGCGCCAGCAGCTTGGGGAGGGATCAGCCCCAGCATTTT. Translating gives CASSLGRDQPQHF.

V is TRBV6-6 and J is TRBJ2-5; 7 positions match TRBD1. V shed 4 bases and J 5 bases; nucleotides not matched to a gene: 13. This CDR3 has 16 amino acids. Germline CDR1 reads MNHNY; CDR2 reads SVGAGI (reference sequence). Here the CDR3 reads CASSSARTGVEETQYF. CDR3 bases: TGTGCCAGCAGTTCGGCCCGAACAGGGGTGGAGGAGACCCAGTACTTC.

As for this clone: The junction departs from germline at one end; a sequencing error may be responsible. This chain joins TRBV7-8 and TRBJ2-5; tentative D call: TRBD1 (6 bases). Germline V gene sequence: CDR1 SGHVS, CDR2 FQNEAQ. The CDR3 is made up of 14 amino acids. CDR3 bases: TGTGCCAGCAGCTTATCCGGGACAACGGAGAACCAGTACTTC. Protein sequence: CASSLSGTTENQYF.

The chain employs TRBV2 and TRBJ2-7; TRBD2 is a possible D gene (5 bases). V was cut by 6 bases and J by 2 bases, with 8 bases left in between. CDR3 length: 12 residues. From germline, CDR1 is SNHLY and CDR2 FYNNEI. This chain's CDR3 is CASRVEAYEQYF. DNA for the CDR3: TGTGCCAGCAGGGTGGAGGCCTACGAGCAGTACTTC.

V usage is TRBV1 and J usage is TRBJ2-2; the table's D call of TRBD2 was not tested on the DNA. TRBV1 is labeled a pseudogene. The CDR3 is 14 residues long. DNA for the CDR3: TGCACCACCCTGACTAGCGGGAGTCCCGGGGAGCTGTTTTTT. Amino acids: CTTLTSGSPGELFF.

The chain combines TRBV5-1 with TRBJ2-3, with D uncertain. The V and J ends lost 0 bases and 4 bases respectively, with 6 bases between them. The CDR3 runs 13 residues. Germline assignment: CDR1 SGHRS and CDR2 YFSETQ. Here the CDR3 reads CASSLGPPDTQYF. In DNA form, the CDR3 reads TGCGCCAGCAGCTTGGGGCCTCCAGATACGCAGTATTTT.

The chain has TRBV11-2 and TRBJ2-1, with TRBD2 matching over 7 bases. The CDR3 consists of 14 residues. The junction had 9 bases not matched to a gene; V was cut back by 7 bases and J by 6 bases. Germline loops: CDR1 SGHAT, CDR2 FQNNGV. The CDR3 sequence is CASTRDYTINEQFF. The DNA for the CDR3 is TGTGCCAGCACCCGGGACTACACCATCAATGAGCAGTTCTTC.

The chain recombines TRBV9 with TRBJ2-3, with TRBD1 matching over 8 bases. Germline lookup yields CDR1 SGDLS and CDR2 YYNGEE. The CDR3 is made up of 14 amino acids. V dropped 1 base and J dropped 5; count of bases not matched to a gene: 3. The CDR3 protein is CASSVSGGGDTQYF. DNA for the CDR3: TGTGCCAGCAGCGTATCAGGGGGCGGAGATACGCAGTATTTT.

V usage is TRBV25-1 and J usage is TRBJ2-7, with 7 bases lining up with TRBD1. Germline CDR1 and CDR2: MGHDK and SYGVNS. V lost 4 bases to trimming and J lost 0 bases; unmatched junction nucleotides: 6. The CDR3 loop spans 15 amino acids. In DNA form, the CDR3 reads TGTGCCAGCAGTGGGACAGGCACCCTCTCCTACGAGCAGTACTTC. As protein: CASSGTGTLSYEQYF.

V usage is TRBV4-1 and J usage is TRBJ1-6; tentative D call: TRBD1 (6 bases). This CDR3 contains 15 residues. Germline values: CDR1 MGHRA, CDR2 YSYEKL. V dropped 4 bases and J dropped 19 bases, with 26 bases sitting between them. CDR3 region: CASSPGAVGASHLHF. The CDR3 DNA reads TGCGCCAGCAGCCCAGGGGCAGTGGGGGCATCACACCTACACTTT.

The CDR3 sequence is CASSLGRTSGRDTQYF. The CDR3 DNA reads TGTGCCAGCAGCTTAGGAAGGACTAGCGGGAGAGATACGCAGTATTTT. The V call is TRBV11-2, the J call TRBJ2-3; 13 bases match TRBD2. CDR3 size: 16 residues. CDR1 is SGHAT, CDR2 FQNNGV, per germline. After removal of 1 base from V and 5 bases from J, the junction contained 3 bases not matched to a gene.

The gene calls are TRBV19 and TRBJ2-5; 9 positions match TRBD1. The germline CDR1 and CDR2 sequences are LNHDA and SQIVND (reference sequence). After removal of 5 bases from V and 11 bases from J, the junction contained 15 bases not matched to a gene. This CDR3 spans 15 amino acids. The CDR3 coding sequence is TGTGCCAGTAGTCCAGGGGGGACAGGGACCCTGGAGCAGTACTTC. Amino acid sequence: CASSPGGTGTLEQYF.

V and J are TRBV7-8 and TRBJ1-6; D not resolved. Germline assignment: CDR1 SGHVS and CDR2 FQNEAQ. The V and J ends lost 3 bases and 8 bases respectively, with 8 bases between them. The CDR3 covers 13 residues. The CDR3 nucleotides read TGTGCCAGCAGCTTCGTGGAGTATTCACCCCTCCACTTT. As protein: CASSFVEYSPLHF. Full variable domain (outside the CDR3, taken from reference TRBV7-8 and TRBJ1-6): GAGVSQSPRYKVAKRGQDVALRCDPISGHVSLFWYQQALGQGPEFLTYFQNEAQLDKSGLPSDRFFAERPEGSVSTLKIQRTQQEDSAVYLCASSFVEYSPLHFGNGTRLTVT.

Its frequency marks this clone as medium-sized. V usage is TRBV4-2 and J usage is TRBJ1-1, with D perhaps matching TRBD1 (5 bases). Germline CDR1 LGHNA, CDR2 YNFKEQ. Trimming stripped 1 base from V and 5 bases from J, with 14 bases between. The CDR3 consists of 15 residues. CDR3 sequence reads: CASSQVGQGRTEAFF. CDR3 in DNA: TGTGCCAGCAGCCAAGTCGGGCAGGGCCGTACTGAAGCTTTCTTT.

The rearrangement uses TRBV7-8 and TRBJ2-1; 7 bases map to TRBD2. CDR1 and CDR2 (germline): SGHVS, FQNEAQ. This CDR3 has 15 amino acids. The V gene end was trimmed by 5 bases and the J gene end by 2 bases; junction bases not matched to a gene: 6. This CDR3 reads CASSPSSGAYNEQFF. CDR3 DNA sequence: TGTGCCAGCAGCCCATCAAGCGGGGCCTACAATGAGCAGTTCTTC.

This rearrangement joins TRBV4-2 to TRBJ2-7; the D is unclear. The CDR3 spans 13 residues. Deletions cut 1 base from V and 6 bases from J, with 10 bases between. In germline, CDR1 is LGHNA, CDR2 YNFKEQ. CDR3 DNA sequence: TGTGCCAGCAGCCAAGGGTGGGCCTCCGAGCAGTACTTC. As protein: CASSQGWASEQYF.